The 27 T cell receptor beta chains presented below share a single source sample, sequenced in a study of blood T cell repertoires in COVID-19. The assay was immunoSEQ multiplex PCR, and TCRdb's table has in-frame clones only and misses some. Of tens of thousands of clones listed, just under 80% are singletons. Specimen: peripheral blood. Receptor source: an elderly man with acute or convalescent COVID-19.

This chain joins TRBV6-2 or TRBV6-3 and TRBJ2-5; 8 positions match TRBD2. From germline, CDR1 is MNHEY and CDR2 SVGEGT. The CDR3 has 15 residues. The V segment lost 0 bases and the J segment 5 bases; nucleotides outside the gene matches: 5. The CDR3 is CASSYSSGGKETQYF. CDR3 nucleotide sequence: TGTGCCAGCAGTTACTCCTCGGGAGGGAAGGAGACCCAGTACTTC.

The chain has TRBV27 and TRBJ2-7; D is possibly TRBD2 (5 bases). The CDR3 has 13 residues. Per the germline V gene, CDR1 is MNHEY and CDR2 is SMNVEV (reference sequence). Trimming cost V 3 bases and J 6 bases, with 12 bases left between them. The CDR3 DNA follows: TGTGCCAGCAGTTTCGGGGAAGGAGGCGAGCAGTACTTC. Residues: CASSFGEGGEQYF.

The J gene is TRBJ2-3, the V gene TRBV6-5; 7 bases agree with TRBD2. This CDR3 is 15 amino acids long. CDR1 MNHEY and CDR2 SVGAGI come from the germline V gene. V was pared by 7 bases and J by 2 bases, with 9 bases of the junction left unmatched. The CDR3 bases are TGTGCCAGCACTTCAAGCGGGGCCCCCACAGATACGCAGTATTTT. Its protein is CASTSSGAPTDTQYF.

This clone was detected only a few times. This chain links TRBV7-2 with TRBJ2-1, with 12 bases fitting TRBD2. Unmatched junction bases numbered 2, after V lost 1 base and J lost 7 bases. This CDR3 spans 15 amino acids. Germline loops: CDR1 SGHTA, CDR2 FQGNSA. Here the CDR3 DNA reads TGTGCCAGCAGCTTAGGACTAGCGGGGGTGAATGAGCAGTTCTTC. Amino acids: CASSLGLAGVNEQFF. Looking up the rest from reference TRBV7-2 and TRBJ2-1 gives the full variable domain: GAGVSQSPSNKVTEKGKDVELRCDPISGHTALYWYRQSLGQGLEFLIYFQGNSAPDKSGLPSDRFSAERTGGSVSTLTIQRTQQEDSAVYLCASSLGLAGVNEQFFGPGTRLTVL.

This clone has just a few counts. The V and J genes are TRBV19 and TRBJ1-5, with TRBD1 matching 7 bases. CDR1 LNHDA and CDR2 SQIVND come from the germline V gene (reference sequence). The CDR3 is made up of 16 amino acids. Trimming cost V 8 bases and J 0 bases; bases outside gene matches: 10. The CDR3 nucleotides read TGTGCCAGTTTGGCCTTAGGGGACAGTAGCAATCAGCCCCAGCATTTT. This translates into CASLALGDSSNQPQHF. The full variable domain, its missing parts supplied by reference TRBV19 and TRBJ1-5, is DGGITQSPKYLFRKEGQNVTLSCEQNLNHDAMYWYRQDPGQGLRLIYYSQIVNDFQKGDIAEGYSVSREKKESFPLTVTSAQKNPTAFYLCASLALGDSSNQPQHFGDGTRLSIL.

This chain uses TRBV18 with TRBJ1-2; a possible D gene is TRBD1 (6 bases). The V end lost 3 bases, the J end lost 8 bases, and 13 bases lay between the germline ends. This CDR3 comprises 13 residues. From germline, CDR1 is KGHSH and CDR2 LQKENI. The CDR3 DNA reads as TGTGCCAGCTCACCGAGCGACAGGCTCGGCTACACCTTC. This codes for CASSPSDRLGYTF.

The genes are TRBV2 and TRBJ1-1; TRBD1 matches 8 bases. Looked up from germline, CDR1 is SNHLY and CDR2 is FYNNEI. The CDR3 is 13 amino acids. Losses at the gene ends were 8 bases for V and 5 bases for J; bases not matched to a gene: 7. The CDR3 bases are TGTGCCAGCGGCGGGACAGGATGGACTGAAGCTTTCTTT. Its protein is CASGGTGWTEAFF.

The chain couples TRBV30 to TRBJ1-1, with D unresolved. Germline-derived CDR1 and CDR2 are GTSNPN and SVGIG (reference sequence). This CDR3 is 11 amino acids long. The V end lost 7 bases, the J end lost 3 bases, and 9 bases lay between the germline ends. The CDR3 loop reads CASSRDTEAFF. CDR3 nucleotide sequence: TGTGCCTCTTCGCGGGACACTGAAGCTTTCTTT.

The rearrangement joins TRBV5-8 to TRBJ2-3; weak D call: TRBD2 (6 bases). From germline, CDR1 is SGHTS and CDR2 YDEGEE. The CDR3 covers 14 residues. Trimming took off 9 bases at V and 4 bases at J, with 18 bases between the two ends. CDR3 sequence reads: CAICRRRGADTQYF. DNA for the CDR3: TGTGCCATCTGCCGTCGGCGGGGCGCAGATACGCAGTATTTT.

This clone has only a few counts. The genes are TRBV14 and TRBJ1-2, with a weak D call TRBD1 (5 bases). The CDR3 covers 14 residues. The germline V gene encodes CDR1 SGHDN and CDR2 FVKESK. With 3 bases removed from V and 0 bases from J, the gap between germline ends came to 8 bases. The CDR3 coding sequence is TGTGCCAGCAGCCACTCCAGGGCTAACTATGGCTACACCTTC. It is translated as CASSHSRANYGYTF.

The chain combines TRBV7-2 with TRBJ2-3; D remains unclear. V was pared by 2 bases and J by 2 bases, with 8 bases between. Germline loops: CDR1 SGHTA, CDR2 FQGNSA. The CDR3 is 14 amino acids. In DNA, the CDR3 is TGTGCCAGCAGCTTATATGGGCCCACAGATACGCAGTATTTT. Amino acids: CASSLYGPTDTQYF. Based on the CDR3 plus reference TRBV7-2 and TRBJ2-3, the full variable domain is GAGVSQSPSNKVTEKGKDVELRCDPISGHTALYWYRQSLGQGLEFLIYFQGNSAPDKSGLPSDRFSAERTGGSVSTLTIQRTQQEDSAVYLCASSLYGPTDTQYFGPGTRLTVL.

This chain's CDR3 is CASRTSGPVTQYF. Here the CDR3 DNA reads TGTGCCAGCCGGACTAGCGGCCCAGTGACGCAGTATTTT. The chain links TRBV7-2 to TRBJ2-3; 10 bases are a match to TRBD2. Trimming cost V 8 bases and J 9 bases; bases outside gene matches: 8. The CDR3 consists of 13 residues. Germline CDR1 is SGHTA and CDR2 is FQGNSA. The variable domain in full, completed from reference TRBV7-2 and TRBJ2-3, reads GAGVSQSPSNKVTEKGKDVELRCDPISGHTALYWYRQSLGQGLEFLIYFQGNSAPDKSGLPSDRFSAERTGGSVSTLTIQRTQQEDSAVYLCASRTSGPVTQYFGPGTRLTVL.

DNA of the CDR3: TGTGCCAGCAGCCCAGGGGAGAACCAACAAGAGACCCAGTACTTC. As protein: CASSPGENQQETQYF. The J gene is TRBJ2-5, the V gene TRBV7-9; a possible D gene is TRBD1 (6 bases). CDR1 and CDR2 from the germline V gene are SEHNR and FQNEAQ (reference sequence). The CDR3 extends over 15 amino acids. V shed 5 bases and J shed 2 bases, with 15 bases lying between them.

The V gene is TRBV6-5, the J gene TRBJ1-5; tentatively, D is TRBD1 (6 bases). Germline V CDR1 and CDR2: MNHEY, SVGAGI. V lost 5 bases and J lost 1, with 9 bases in between. The CDR3 loop spans 14 amino acids. CDR3 nucleotides: TGTGCCAGCAGTACAGGGATGAGCAATCAGCCCCAGCATTTT. Protein sequence: CASSTGMSNQPQHF.

The gene calls are TRBV5-1 and TRBJ2-7; 9 nucleotides line up with TRBD1. Looked up from germline, CDR1 is SGHRS and CDR2 is YFSETQ. This CDR3 contains 14 residues. With 3 bases clipped from V and 6 bases from J, the junction kept 7 bases outside the gene matches. The CDR3 coding sequence is TGCGCCAGCAGCTCCGGGACAGGGCCATTCGAGCAGTACTTC. Translation gives CASSSGTGPFEQYF.

J is TRBJ2-5 and V is TRBV6-2 or TRBV6-3, with D possibly matching TRBD2 (6 bases). The CDR3 loop spans 13 amino acids. Germline CDR1 is MNHEY and CDR2 is SVGEGT. V shed 6 bases and J shed 5 bases, with 13 bases lying between them. The CDR3 reads CASSLAALETQYF. Written as DNA, the CDR3 is TGTGCCAGCAGCTTAGCGGCTTTGGAGACCCAGTACTTC.

V gene TRBV5-1 combines with J gene TRBJ2-5, with TRBD2 matching over 11 bases. CDR1 and CDR2 from the germline V gene are SGHRS and YFSETQ. V lost 4 bases to trimming and J lost 2 bases; unmatched junction nucleotides: 7. There are 16 residues in the CDR3. CDR3: CASSPSGTSGQETQYF. The CDR3 DNA sequence: TGCGCCAGCAGCCCCTCGGGGACTAGCGGACAAGAGACCCAGTACTTC.

The chain recombines TRBV10-2 with TRBJ2-1, with 8 bases fitting TRBD2. Per the germline V gene, CDR1 is WSHSY and CDR2 is SAAADI. Germline trimming cut 6 bases from V and 4 bases from J; bases unmatched to any gene: 8. This CDR3 region has 15 residues. CDR3 residues: CASRESGGLYNEQFF. For the CDR3, the DNA is TGCGCCAGCAGAGAATCGGGGGGGCTATACAATGAGCAGTTCTTC.

This chain uses TRBV4-3 with TRBJ1-2; 10 positions agree with TRBD1. CDR1 and CDR2 from the germline V gene are LGHNA and YSLEER. V shed 3 bases, J shed 8 bases, and the junction held 15 bases outside the gene matches. This CDR3 has 17 amino acids. CDR3 DNA: TGCGCCAGCAGCCACCGGTCGGGACAGGGGCACGTACGAGGCTACACCTTC. Protein: CASSHRSGQGHVRGYTF.

This rearrangement joins TRBV5-6 to TRBJ1-5; possibly TRBD1 for D (5 bases). Germline V lookup: CDR1 SGHDT, CDR2 YYEEEE. The CDR3 has 15 residues. Trimming took off 4 bases at V and 4 bases at J, with 15 bases between the two ends. The CDR3 loop is CASSLRVVGNQPQHF. The CDR3 coding sequence is TGTGCCAGCAGCCTCAGGGTGGTTGGGAATCAGCCCCAGCATTTT.

The V call is TRBV9, the J call TRBJ1-1, with D perhaps matching TRBD1 (5 bases). V was trimmed by 1 base and J by 1 base, leaving 14 bases between them. Germline CDR1 and CDR2: SGDLS and YYNGEE. This CDR3 comprises 16 residues. This CDR3 is CASSVTPPTENTEAFF. In DNA, the CDR3 is TGTGCCAGCAGCGTAACACCGCCGACAGAGAACACTGAAGCTTTCTTT.

V gene TRBV5-4 combines with J gene TRBJ1-4; a possible D gene is TRBD1 (6 bases). CDR3 size: 15 residues. Looked up from germline, CDR1 is SGHNT and CDR2 is YYREEE (reference sequence). Trimming took off 3 bases at V and 7 bases at J, with 16 bases between the two ends. DNA for the CDR3: TGTGCCAGCAGCTCCCCTGCCGGGGGGCGTGAAAAACTGTTTTTT. Translation: CASSSPAGGREKLFF.

This rearrangement joins TRBV6-5 to TRBJ1-5; 9 positions agree with TRBD1. The V segment lost 8 bases and the J segment 3 bases; nucleotides outside the gene matches: 2. The CDR3 is made up of 13 amino acids. CDR1 MNHEY and CDR2 SVGAGI come from the germline V gene. In DNA form, the CDR3 reads TGTGCCAGCCGGACAGGGGACAATCAGCCCCAGCATTTT. Protein product: CASRTGDNQPQHF.

The chain combines TRBV12-3 or TRBV12-4 with TRBJ2-3; D not certain. Trimming shortened V by 5 bases and J by 4 bases, and 10 bases separated the two germline ends. The CDR3 extends over 13 amino acids. The CDR3 here is CASSTTTSDTQYF. The CDR3 region has the DNA TGTGCCAGCAGTACCACAACCTCAGATACGCAGTATTTT.

This chain links TRBV10-3 with TRBJ1-2; 8 positions agree with TRBD1. Germline assignment: CDR1 ENHRY and CDR2 SYGVKD. The CDR3 contains 12 residues. Trimming at V came to 10 bases and at J to 11 bases, leaving 12 bases not matched to a gene. The CDR3 region has the DNA TGTGCCACCGAGGACAGGGAAGAGTGGTACACCTTC. The encoded protein is CATEDREEWYTF.

V gene TRBV5-1 combines with J gene TRBJ1-1; 7 nucleotides line up with TRBD1. There are 13 residues in the CDR3. The ends lost 2 bases at V and 4 bases at J; junction bases unmatched: 2. Germline CDR1 and CDR2: SGHRS and YFSETQ. CDR3 in amino acids: CASSFQGVTEAFF. DNA of the CDR3: TGCGCCAGCAGCTTCCAGGGGGTCACTGAAGCTTTCTTT.

The chain joins TRBV12-3 or TRBV12-4 to TRBJ2-1; no definite D call. The CDR3 has 13 residues. V was shortened by 3 bases and J by 4 bases, with 7 bases between the two germline ends. CDR3: CASSLVGYNEQFF. The CDR3 bases are TGTGCCAGCAGTTTGGTCGGGTACAATGAGCAGTTCTTC.